Following are 30 T cell receptor beta chains from one sample sequenced in a study of long-term antiretroviral therapy in people with HIV. Running of the v3.0 immunoSEQ assay took place at survey level. Method: immunoSEQ multiplex PCR; TCRdb's copy keeps in-frame clones and lacks some. The data contain tens of thousands of clones, around 90% of them seen just once; the ten biggest clones take up approximately 4.3%. Sample: unsorted PBMCs, taken 5.2 years after starting antiretroviral therapy. These TCRs come from a woman between 40 and 55 years old with HIV.

The chain combines TRBV30 with TRBJ2-7, with D possibly matching TRBD2 (5 bases). CDR1 and CDR2 from the germline V gene are GTSNPN and SVGIG (reference sequence). The CDR3 is 13 residues long. V was trimmed by 0 bases and J by 6 bases, leaving 12 bases between them. The CDR3 nucleotides are TGTGCCTGGAGTGTCGGCCCAACTAGCGAGCAGTACTTC. Its translation: CAWSVGPTSEQYF.

The V and J genes are TRBV27 and TRBJ1-5; possibly TRBD1 for D (6 bases). CDR1 MNHEY and CDR2 SMNVEV come from the germline V gene (reference sequence). The CDR3 is made up of 12 amino acids. In DNA, the CDR3 is TGTGCTACAGGGAGAGGACCTCAGCCCCAGCATTTT. Its protein product is CATGRGPQPQHF.

The rearrangement joins TRBV18 to TRBJ2-7; 8 nucleotides align to TRBD1. With V trimmed by 5 bases and J by 4 bases, 10 bases remained unmatched. Germline CDR1 is KGHSH and CDR2 is LQKENI. This CDR3 has 15 residues. CDR3 residues: CASSETGDSLYEQYF. DNA for the CDR3: TGTGCCAGCTCAGAGACAGGGGACAGTCTGTACGAGCAGTACTTC.

The chain has TRBV28 and TRBJ1-5; D is uncertain. CDR1 is MDHEN and CDR2 is SYDVKM in the germline V gene. V lost 4 bases and J 0 bases, leaving 13 bases between the germline ends. This CDR3 spans 16 amino acids. The DNA of the CDR3 is TGTGCCAGCAGTTCCCTGGGCGATAATAGCAATCAGCCCCAGCATTTT. Translated, it gives CASSSLGDNSNQPQHF.

The chain carries TRBV5-8 and TRBJ1-3; D not resolved. In germline, CDR1 is SGHTS, CDR2 YDEGEE. Trimming removed 0 bases at V and 4 bases at J, with 11 bases between. The CDR3 extends over 15 amino acids. The CDR3: CASSLAESYGNTIYF. In DNA, the CDR3 is TGTGCCAGCAGCTTGGCCGAATCGTACGGAAACACCATATATTTT.

This chain connects TRBV6-6 to TRBJ1-1; D remains ambiguous. Germline CDR1 MNHNY, CDR2 SVGAGI (reference sequence). Trimming cost V 2 bases and J 3 bases, with 4 bases left between them. This CDR3 is built from 12 residues. The CDR3 loop reads CASSYGDTEAFF. In DNA form, the CDR3 reads TGTGCCAGCAGTTACGGGGACACTGAAGCTTTCTTT.

The gene calls are TRBV9 and TRBJ1-1; 7 positions match TRBD1. The CDR3 is made up of 15 amino acids. Germline assignment: CDR1 SGDLS and CDR2 YYNGEE. The V gene end was trimmed by 3 bases and the J gene end by 7 bases; junction bases not matched to a gene: 12. This CDR3 is CASSAFPGTVDEAFF. In DNA, the CDR3 is TGTGCCAGCAGCGCGTTCCCCGGGACAGTCGATGAAGCTTTCTTT.

The CDR3 bases are TGTGCCAGCAGTAAAGACAGGCCCCGAAATTACGAGCAGTACTTC. Residues: CASSKDRPRNYEQYF. V gene TRBV2 combines with J gene TRBJ2-7; tentative D call: TRBD1 (6 bases). Trimming removed 5 bases from V and 4 bases from J, with 18 bases in between. This CDR3 contains 15 residues. Looked up from germline, CDR1 is SNHLY and CDR2 is FYNNEI.

The rearrangement uses TRBV11-2 and TRBJ2-7; TRBD1 is a possible D gene (6 bases). CDR3 size: 14 residues. Germline loops: CDR1 SGHAT, CDR2 FQNNGV. Trimming stripped 2 bases from V and 2 bases from J, with 10 bases between. The DNA of the CDR3 is TGTGCCAGCAGCTTACTACCAGGGGCCTACGAGCAGTACTTC. Protein product: CASSLLPGAYEQYF.

The chain uses TRBV2 and TRBJ1-1, with 9 bases lining up with TRBD1. The CDR3 has 15 amino acids. Germline V gene sequence: CDR1 SNHLY, CDR2 FYNNEI. V shed 5 bases, J shed 6 bases, and the junction held 10 bases outside the gene matches. CDR3: CASSTGDRVRAEAFF. In nucleotides, the CDR3 is TGTGCCAGCAGTACCGGGGACAGGGTGAGGGCTGAAGCTTTCTTT.

This clone came up once. This chain joins TRBV5-6 and TRBJ2-5, with TRBD2 as a possible D gene (6 bases). Germline V lookup: CDR1 SGHDT, CDR2 YYEEEE. V was cut by 1 base and J by 2 bases, with 9 bases left in between. The CDR3 length is 14 residues. The CDR3: CASSLLAGQETQYF. CDR3 DNA sequence: TGTGCCAGCAGCTTGCTTGCGGGACAAGAGACCCAGTACTTC. Full variable domain (missing parts from reference TRBV5-6 and TRBJ2-5): DAGVTQSPTHLIKTRGQQVTLRCSPKSGHDTVSWYQQALGQGPQFIFQYYEEEERQRGNFPDRFSGHQFPNYSSELNVNALLLGDSALYLCASSLLAGQETQYFGPGTRLLVL.

The V and J genes are TRBV5-4 and TRBJ2-2; no clear D. V lost 4 bases, J lost 7 bases, and 8 bases lay in between. Germline-derived CDR1 and CDR2 are SGHNT and YYREEE (reference sequence). The CDR3 is 12 residues long. The CDR3 DNA reads TGTGCCAGCAGCCTCAAAAGCGGGGAGCTGTTTTTT. It codes for CASSLKSGELFF.

As to this clone: The sample contains more than one DNA sequence encoding this CDR3. This chain connects TRBV11-2 to TRBJ1-2, with 7 nucleotides matching TRBD1. Germline V gene sequence: CDR1 SGHAT, CDR2 FQNNGV. Losses at the gene ends were 1 base for V and 2 bases for J; bases not matched to a gene: 1. The CDR3 spans 14 residues. The CDR3: CASSLGQGNYGYTF. The DNA of the CDR3 is TGTGCCAGCAGCTTAGGACAGGGCAACTATGGCTACACCTTC.

This clone is a singleton in its sample. The genes are TRBV2 and TRBJ1-1, with 10 bases lining up with TRBD1. The CDR3 consists of 17 residues. Germline V CDR1 and CDR2: SNHLY, FYNNEI. V gave up 4 bases and J gave up 1 base; unmatched junction bases: 9. The CDR3 sequence is CASSGRQGAIPNTEAFF. The CDR3 nucleotides read TGTGCCAGCAGTGGGAGACAGGGGGCGATTCCGAACACTGAAGCTTTCTTT.

This chain uses TRBV19 with TRBJ2-7; 9 positions agree with TRBD1. Germline assignment: CDR1 LNHDA and CDR2 SQIVND (reference sequence). This CDR3 comprises 15 residues. J was trimmed by 3 bases and V by 0 bases; bases with no gene match: 3. DNA for the CDR3: TGTGCCAGTAGTATAGAGACAGGGGGAGACTACGAGCAGTACTTC. Encoded protein: CASSIETGGDYEQYF.

The rearrangement uses TRBV19 and TRBJ2-2, with 8 bases identical to TRBD1. There are 14 residues in the CDR3. Germline CDR1 LNHDA, CDR2 SQIVND (reference sequence). J lost 7 bases, V lost 8 bases, and 9 bases had no gene match. In nucleotides, the CDR3 is TGTGCCAGTTACCTTGCAGGGGGCTTCGGGGAGCTGTTTTTT. This translates into CASYLAGGFGELFF. Together with reference TRBV19 and TRBJ2-2, the CDR3 gives the full variable domain: DGGITQSPKYLFRKEGQNVTLSCEQNLNHDAMYWYRQDPGQGLRLIYYSQIVNDFQKGDIAEGYSVSREKKESFPLTVTSAQKNPTAFYLCASYLAGGFGELFFGEGSRLTVL.

This clone has just one count. The chain couples TRBV5-1 to TRBJ2-5; weak D call: TRBD2 (6 bases). Trimming stripped 4 bases from V and 2 bases from J, with 18 bases between. The CDR3 has 16 residues. Germline V gives CDR1 SGHRS, CDR2 YFSETQ. The CDR3 sequence is CASSGAGGLGQETQYF. As DNA, the CDR3 is TGCGCCAGCAGCGGGGCCGGGGGTTTGGGTCAAGAGACCCAGTACTTC.

This clone was observed a single time. The chain joins TRBV7-9 to TRBJ2-5; D remains ambiguous. CDR1 and CDR2 from the germline V gene are SEHNR and FQNEAQ (reference sequence). The V and J ends lost 5 bases and 4 bases respectively, with 14 bases between them. The CDR3 has 14 amino acids. This CDR3 is CASSPPVVIETQYF. In DNA form, the CDR3 reads TGTGCCAGCAGCCCCCCTGTCGTGATAGAGACCCAGTACTTC.

Points on this clone: Other DNA sequences in this sample translate to the same CDR3. The V and J genes are TRBV5-6 and TRBJ2-5, with 7 bases aligning to TRBD2. Losses at the gene ends were 2 bases for V and 5 bases for J; bases not matched to a gene: 3. CDR3 length equals 13 residues. Germline V gene data show CDR1 as SGHDT and CDR2 as YYEEEE. The CDR3 sequence: CASSLLARETQYF. The DNA of the CDR3 is TGTGCCAGCAGCTTACTAGCGAGGGAGACCCAGTACTTC.

This clone was seen more than once but under ten times. The V call is TRBV4-2, the J call TRBJ1-2; possibly TRBD1 for D (5 bases). Trimming cost V 1 base and J 4 bases, with 28 bases left between them. Germline lookup yields CDR1 LGHNA and CDR2 YNFKEQ. The CDR3 is 20 residues long. The CDR3 DNA reads TGTGCCAGCAGCCAAGTTTCGCCTTTGGCCCCCCCCCGACAGACCTATGGCTACACCTTC. Translated, it gives CASSQVSPLAPPRQTYGYTF.

The rearrangement uses TRBV9 and TRBJ2-7; the match to TRBD1 covers 11 bases. The CDR3 loop spans 15 amino acids. Germline loops: CDR1 SGDLS, CDR2 YYNGEE. The J segment lost 3 bases and the V segment lost 0 bases, leaving 2 bases of the junction unmatched. The CDR3 loop reads CASSVGTGGVYEQYF. The CDR3 nucleotides are TGTGCCAGCAGCGTAGGGACAGGGGGCGTCTACGAGCAGTACTTC.

In its sample, this clone was seen a few times. The chain uses TRBV27 and TRBJ2-1; 7 nucleotides match TRBD1. The CDR3 is 15 amino acids. Germline V gives CDR1 MNHEY, CDR2 SMNVEV (reference sequence). Trimming removed 10 bases from V and 4 bases from J; junction bases left unmatched: 13. CDR3 coding DNA: TGTGCCACTCGACAGGGACCCTCACCTTACAATGAGCAGTTCTTC. As protein: CATRQGPSPYNEQFF.

V and J are TRBV9 and TRBJ2-5; maybe TRBD1 (5 bases). V gave up 7 bases and J gave up 7 bases, with 11 bases separating them. The CDR3 sequence is 11 residues long. Per germline, CDR1 SGDLS and CDR2 YYNGEE. CDR3 loop: CASGFQGTQYF. DNA for the CDR3: TGTGCCAGCGGCTTCCAGGGGACCCAGTACTTC.

The CDR3 loop is CASSLEPWEYGYTF. The CDR3 DNA reads TGTGCCAGCAGCTTAGAACCTTGGGAGTATGGCTACACCTTC. The rearrangement links TRBV7-2 to TRBJ1-2; no reliable D call. The V gene lost 1 base and the J gene lost 5 bases, with 11 bases spanning the gap. The CDR3 is 14 amino acids. Germline V gives CDR1 SGHTA, CDR2 FQGNSA.

The chain joins TRBV29-1 to TRBJ2-2, with D possibly TRBD1 on 5 matching bases. Germline V gene lookup returns CDR1 SQVTM and CDR2 ANQGSEA. The length of the CDR3 is 13 residues. The V and J ends lost 7 bases and 5 bases respectively, with 14 bases between them. The CDR3 nucleotides are TGCAGCGCTCCGGTGGGGCGGACCGGGGAGCTGTTTTTT. It is translated as CSAPVGRTGELFF.

The genes are TRBV2 and TRBJ2-7; 12 bases fit TRBD2. The junction had 8 bases not matched to a gene; V was cut back by 6 bases and J by 2 bases. There are 16 residues in the CDR3. Germline lookup yields CDR1 SNHLY and CDR2 FYNNEI. CDR3 in DNA: TGTGCCAGCAGGCCCATGACTAGCGGGAGCCCCTACGAGCAGTACTTC. Translating it yields CASRPMTSGSPYEQYF.

The chain recombines TRBV7-6 with TRBJ1-5, with a possible D match to TRBD1 (5 bases). The CDR3 sequence is 13 residues long. Germline CDR1 SGHVS, CDR2 FNYEAQ. V shed 4 bases and J shed 7 bases, with 11 bases lying between them. The CDR3 loop reads CASSSGVGQPQHF. The CDR3 nucleotides are TGTGCCAGCAGCTCGGGGGTCGGCCAGCCCCAGCATTTT. Supplemented by reference TRBV7-6 and TRBJ1-5, the full variable domain reads GAGVSQSPRYKVTKRGQDVALRCDPISGHVSLYWYRQALGQGPEFLTYFNYEAQQDKSGLPNDRFSAERPEGSISTLTIQRTEQRDSAMYRCASSSGVGQPQHFGDGTRLSIL.

V and J are TRBV5-6 and TRBJ1-2, with D perhaps TRBD1 (6 bases). V was shortened by 0 bases and J by 5 bases, with 26 bases between the two germline ends. Germline V gene lookup returns CDR1 SGHDT and CDR2 YYEEEE. The CDR3 loop spans 19 amino acids. In DNA, the CDR3 is TGTGCCAGCAGCTTGGAGGCGAACGGGGGGCGCTCCCGAAGGTATGGCTACACCTTC. Amino acids: CASSLEANGGRSRRYGYTF.

The V gene is TRBV11-3, the J gene TRBJ1-6, with TRBD1 matching over 8 bases. The length of the CDR3 is 14 residues. Germline assignment: CDR1 SGHNT and CDR2 YENEEA. Trimming cost V 3 bases and J 8 bases; bases outside gene matches: 3. In nucleotides, the CDR3 is TGTGCCAGCAGCTTGGGGGGACAGGATTCACCCCTCCACTTT. The encoded protein is CASSLGGQDSPLHF. The whole variable domain, remainder taken from reference TRBV11-3 and TRBJ1-6, is EAGVVQSPRYKIIEKKQPVAFWCNPISGHNTLYWYLQNLGQGPELLIRYENEEAVDDSQLPKDRFSAERLKGVDSTLKIQPAELGDSAVYLCASSLGGQDSPLHFGNGTRLTVT.

The chain joins TRBV29-1 to TRBJ1-4; D ambiguous. CDR1 is SQVTM and CDR2 is ANQGSEA in the germline V gene. V lost 0 bases and J lost 7, with 15 bases in between. The CDR3 loop spans 15 amino acids. The DNA for the CDR3 is TGCAGCGTTGAAGATCTCCGGGGTCATGGTGAAAAACTGTTTTTT. It codes for CSVEDLRGHGEKLFF.